The clone carrying this T cell receptor beta chain was observed a handful of times. The antigen is unknown. The entry originates in a study of early T cells in non-severe SARS-CoV-2 infection. Study-level background: Sequencing of unsorted whole blood was done on bulk RNA, leaving chains unpaired. Regarding the study as a whole: Matches to VDJdb favored anti-spike CD8 responses and missed private and CD4 specificities.

Individual cDNA molecules received unique molecular identifiers. TCRdb itself ran the 5' RACE reads through MiXCR, one entry per CDR3 protein. The sample contains roughly 120,000 distinct CDR3 sequences, over 10% of which appear only once. The source of this sequence is an adult who was a healthcare worker with PCR-confirmed SARS-CoV-2 infection or an uninfected control (not recorded which). Sequencing used whole blood, obtained at baseline.

CDR3 residues: CASSPHRDLSTEQYF. In DNA, the CDR3 is TGTGCCAGCAGTCCGCACAGGGACCTCTCTACGGAGCAGTACTTC. This rearrangement joins TRBV28 to TRBJ2-7; D might be TRBD1 (6 bases). This CDR3 has 15 residues. V lost 5 bases to trimming and J lost 7 bases, with 21 bases between them. Germline lookup yields CDR1 MDHEN and CDR2 SYDVKM.